The 20 T cell receptor beta chains below were found in one sample sequenced in a study of monozygotic twins with inflammatory bowel disease. TCRdb reprocessed the 5' RACE reads; each CDR3 protein has one entry and no DNA is given. The sample data list some 170,000 distinct CDR3 sequences. The sample taken for sequencing was blood. All receptors come from a human donor with ulcerative colitis or Crohn's disease, or a healthy co-twin of an affected twin (not recorded which).

The chain recombines TRBV19 with TRBJ2-4; TCRdb gives TRBD2 as the D gene, but with no DNA this cannot be confirmed. The CDR3 spans 20 residues. Germline V gene sequence: CDR1 LNHDA, CDR2 SQIVND (reference sequence). The CDR3 sequence is CASSMRVSGTSGIAKNIQYF.

The chain recombines TRBV4-3 with TRBJ2-7; TCRdb calls TRBD2, which cannot be checked without DNA. This CDR3 is built from 15 residues. Germline values: CDR1 LGHNA, CDR2 YSLEER. The CDR3 reads CASSQDRGGSYEQYF.

J is TRBJ1-1 and V is TRBV3-1. Looked up from germline, CDR1 is LGHDT and CDR2 is YNNKEL (reference sequence). This CDR3 region has 18 residues. CDR3 protein: CASSQPPNLRVQHTEAFF.

This chain connects TRBV10-1 to TRBJ2-1; TCRdb picks TRBD1, but there is no DNA to check that call. CDR1 and CDR2 from the germline V gene are WNHNN and SYGVQD (reference sequence). The CDR3 has 14 residues. The CDR3: CASSGVTGNNEQFF.

V is TRBV12-3 or TRBV12-4 and J is TRBJ1-2; the TCRdb call, TRBD1, lacks DNA for checking. The CDR3 contains 12 residues. The CDR3 reads CASSLGAKGYTF.

This chain joins TRBV7-2 and TRBJ1-2; the D call of TRBD1 rests on TCRdb alone, since no DNA is present to check it. The CDR3 runs 15 residues. CDR1 and CDR2 (germline): SGHTA, FQGNSA. The chain's CDR3 is CASSLQTGNNYGYTF. The variable domain in full, with the rest retrieved from reference TRBV7-2 and TRBJ1-2, is GAGVSQSPSNKVTEKGKDVELRCDPISGHTALYWYRQSLGQGLEFLIYFQGNSAPDKSGLPSDRFSAERTGGSVSTLTIQRTQQEDSAVYLCASSLQTGNNYGYTFGSGTRLTVV.

This chain joins TRBV2 and TRBJ1-2; TCRdb reports TRBD1, a call that lacks DNA to check it against. CDR1 and CDR2 (germline): SNHLY, FYNNEI. The CDR3 covers 13 residues. CDR3 in amino acids: CASSERGGTGYTF.

V and J are TRBV6-5 and TRBJ1-2. Germline CDR1 MNHEY, CDR2 SVGAGI. The CDR3 spans 13 residues. The CDR3 here is CASSPRALGGYTF.

The rearrangement uses TRBV10-3 and TRBJ2-1; TCRdb lists TRBD1, though no DNA is available to test this call. Germline lookup yields CDR1 ENHRY and CDR2 SYGVKD. The CDR3 runs to 13 residues. This CDR3 is CAIRERGVNEQFF.

The CDR3 loop is CASSQGQGSNQPQHF. This sequence joins TRBV4-1 and TRBJ1-5; TCRdb's D call of TRBD1 is untestable without DNA. The CDR3 consists of 15 residues. Germline V gives CDR1 MGHRA, CDR2 YSYEKL.

The rearrangement links TRBV6-2 or TRBV6-3 to TRBJ1-2. The CDR3 length is 15 residues. CDR1 is MNHEY, CDR2 SVGEGT, per germline. CDR3 sequence: CASSHSGGRSYGYTF.

The rearrangement joins TRBV20-1 to TRBJ2-7; TCRdb's D gene call, TRBD1, goes unchecked for lack of DNA. The CDR3 is made up of 15 amino acids. Looked up from germline, CDR1 is DFQATT and CDR2 is SNEGSKA (reference sequence). This CDR3 is CSATGQLKGSNEQYF.

The V call is TRBV4-1, the J call TRBJ1-1; TCRdb reports TRBD1, a call that lacks DNA to check it against. CDR3 length: 15 amino acids. The germline gives CDR1 MGHRA, CDR2 YSYEKL. This CDR3 is CASSQDGPVNTEAFF.

This chain links TRBV29-1 with TRBJ2-7; TCRdb's D call, TRBD1, is unchecked because there is no DNA. Germline V gives CDR1 SQVTM, CDR2 ANQGSEA. This CDR3 comprises 12 residues. The chain's CDR3 is CSVQRDSYEQYF.

This chain joins TRBV6-1 and TRBJ2-3; as DNA is missing, the TRBD1 call by TCRdb cannot be tested. This CDR3 comprises 15 residues. In germline, CDR1 is MNHNS, CDR2 SASEGT. The CDR3 loop is CASRGGGANTDTQYF.

The CDR3 region is CASSQVDMGLTSGNTIYF. The gene calls are TRBV4-1 and TRBJ1-3. In germline, CDR1 is MGHRA, CDR2 YSYEKL. This CDR3 is 18 amino acids long.

J is TRBJ2-1 and V is TRBV20-1; TCRdb's assignment of TRBD1 cannot be checked, as there is no DNA. This CDR3 is 13 amino acids long. Germline V gives CDR1 DFQATT, CDR2 SNEGSKA (reference sequence). CDR3 amino acids: CSRGPSRGNEQFF.

J is TRBJ1-3 and V is TRBV7-2. From germline, CDR1 is SGHTA and CDR2 FQGNSA. This CDR3 contains 15 residues. This chain's CDR3 is CASSLETGVRNTIYF.

The chain uses TRBV7-9 and TRBJ2-5; the TCRdb call, TRBD2, lacks DNA for checking. This CDR3 has 15 residues. Germline V gene sequence: CDR1 SEHNR, CDR2 FQNEAQ (reference sequence). CDR3 loop: CASRSPTSGRETQYF.

The V gene is TRBV25-1, the J gene TRBJ1-5; TCRdb returns TRBD1, unconfirmable since there is no DNA. CDR3 length: 14 residues. The germline V gene has CDR1 MGHDK and CDR2 SYGVNS. The CDR3 loop is CASNRGTGNQPQHF.